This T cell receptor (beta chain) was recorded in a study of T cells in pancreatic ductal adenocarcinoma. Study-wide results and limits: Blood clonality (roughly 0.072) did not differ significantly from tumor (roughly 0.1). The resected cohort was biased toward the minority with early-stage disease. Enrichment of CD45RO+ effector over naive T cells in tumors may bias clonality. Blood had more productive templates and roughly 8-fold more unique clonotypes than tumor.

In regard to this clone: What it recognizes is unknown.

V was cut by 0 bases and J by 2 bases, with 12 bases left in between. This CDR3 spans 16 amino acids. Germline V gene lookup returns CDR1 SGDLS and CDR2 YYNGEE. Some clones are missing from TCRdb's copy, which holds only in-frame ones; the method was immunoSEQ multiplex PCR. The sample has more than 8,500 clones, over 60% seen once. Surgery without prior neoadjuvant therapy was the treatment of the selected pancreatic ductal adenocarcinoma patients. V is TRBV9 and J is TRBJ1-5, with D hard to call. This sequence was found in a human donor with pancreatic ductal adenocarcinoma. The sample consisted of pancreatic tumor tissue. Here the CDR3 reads CASSVGVEVGNQPQHF. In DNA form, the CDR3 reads TGTGCCAGCAGCGTAGGAGTCGAGGTAGGCAATCAGCCCCAGCATTTT. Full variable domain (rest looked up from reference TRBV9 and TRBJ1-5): DSGVTQTPKHLITATGQRVTLRCSPRSGDLSVYWYQQSLDQGLQFLIQYYNGEERAKGNILERFSAQQFPDLHSELNLSSLELGDSALYFCASSVGVEVGNQPQHFGDGTRLSIL.